This T cell receptor beta chain is from a study of T-cell memory formation after mild COVID-19. Regarding the study as a whole: Clones that contracted from day 15 to 85 had balanced CD4/CD8; later expanders were CD4+ biased.

TCRdb redid the calling of the 5' RACE reads with MiXCR, one entry per CDR3 protein. Of fewer than 650,000 distinct CDR3 sequences listed, roughly 17% are singletons. Germline V CDR1 and CDR2: SGHTA, FQGTGA. V lost 3 bases and J 9 bases, leaving 13 bases between the germline ends. The CDR3 is made up of 13 amino acids. This clonotype is a singleton in its sample. Its antigen remains unidentified. Sample: PBMCs or a T cell subset sorted from them (not recorded which). The V call is TRBV7-3, the J call TRBJ2-3; the D gene is possibly TRBD1 (5 bases). The TCR comes from an adult woman who had mild COVID-19 (a few samples of this study predate the infection). Cell type and time point are not known. CDR3 sequence reads: CASSLAGMDTQYF. DNA for the CDR3: TGTGCCAGCAGCTTGGCAGGGATGGACACGCAGTATTTT.